Listed below are T cell receptor beta chains from one sample, sequenced in a study of identical twins. TCRdb analysed the 5' RACE reads with MiXCR anew, one entry per CDR3 protein. This sample has 420,000 or so distinct CDR3 sequences, with around a sixth found just once. The sequenced material came from naive T cells sorted from blood. The origin of the receptors is a man in his forties or fifties in good health. Both conserved end residues are part of each CDR3. D genes are given only for firm matches. The size field is filled for only some rows; it gives once, few, many or a size class.

TRBJ2-1 TRBV7-9 TRBD2 many CASSYLAGLSYNEQFF TGTGCCAGCAGCTATTTAGCGGGGCTCTCCTACAATGAGCAGTTCTTC
TRBJ1-2 TRBV4-3 NA NA CASSQGPIVPKENGYTF TGCGCCAGCAGCCAAGGCCCTATCGTCCCGAAGGAGAATGGCTACACCTTC
TRBJ2-3 TRBV11-2 TRBD2 NA CASSLRYSFIGEGRRSDTQYF TGTGCCAGCAGCCTCCGTTATTCGTTTATCGGGGAGGGGCGGAGGTCAGATACGCAGTATTTT
TRBJ2-7 TRBV2 NA NA CASIGGVTYEQYF TGTGCCAGCATCGGCGGGGTTACCTACGAGCAGTACTTC
TRBJ2-4 TRBV29-1 NA few CSVDQGTQNIQYF TGCAGCGTGGACCAAGGGACGCAAAACATTCAGTACTTC
TRBJ1-2 TRBV5-5 NA many CASSLGATRGYGYTF TGTGCCAGCAGCTTGGGGGCAACCAGGGGCTATGGCTACACCTTC
TRBJ2-6 TRBV6-5 NA many CASRGGKDVLTF TGTGCCAGCAGGGGCGGAAAGGACGTCCTGACTTTC
TRBJ2-7 TRBV28 TRBD1 few CASSLPGQGGNEQYF TGTGCCAGCAGTTTACCCGGACAGGGTGGGAACGAGCAGTACTTC
TRBJ2-1 TRBV10-3 NA NA CAISESTGAYNEQFF TGTGCCATCAGTGAGTCTACCGGGGCTTACAATGAGCAGTTCTTC
TRBJ2-7 TRBV18 NA NA CASSPAGGAYEQYF TGTGCCAGCTCACCGGCCGGGGGCGCCTACGAGCAGTACTTC
TRBJ2-5 TRBV20-1 TRBD2 NA CSALTSGGAFETQYF TGCAGTGCTCTTACTAGCGGGGGGGCTTTTGAGACCCAGTACTTC
TRBJ2-3 TRBV11-2 NA many CASSLVGGFTDTQYF TGTGCCAGCAGCTTAGTTGGGGGTTTCACAGATACGCAGTATTTT
TRBJ2-2 TRBV11-3 NA NA CASNEVLVRHNTGELFF TGTGCCAGCAATGAGGTGTTGGTGCGACACAACACCGGGGAGCTGTTTTTT
TRBJ2-7 TRBV20-1 NA NA CSARVDRTSYEQYF TGCAGTGCTAGAGTGGACAGAACGAGCTACGAGCAGTACTTC
TRBJ2-5 TRBV4-2 NA NA CASSQEGNQFAETQYF TGTGCCAGCAGCCAAGAGGGGAACCAATTCGCGGAGACCCAGTACTTC
TRBJ2-7 TRBV10-3 TRBD1 many CAINPGQGYEQYF TGTGCCATCAATCCGGGACAGGGCTACGAGCAGTACTTC
TRBJ1-1 TRBV29-1 NA NA CSGGELEAFF TGCAGCGGAGGCGAGCTTGAAGCTTTCTTT
TRBJ2-5 TRBV7-7 TRBD1 NA CASSIQGAGETQYF TGTGCTAGCAGCATCCAGGGGGCCGGGGAGACCCAGTACTTC
TRBJ1-2 TRBV20-1 TRBD1 many CSVRPGQMFNNYGYTF TGCAGTGTCCGCCCGGGACAGATGTTTAACAACTATGGCTACACCTTC
TRBJ2-3 TRBV20-1 NA NA CSAPLGSTDTQYF TGCAGTGCTCCCCTTGGAAGCACAGATACGCAGTATTTT
TRBJ2-7 TRBV29-1 NA NA CSVDEQGRDEQYF TGCAGCGTTGATGAACAGGGGAGGGACGAGCAGTACTTC
TRBJ2-3 TRBV5-1 NA many CASSSPAVDTQYF TGCGCCAGCAGCTCACCGGCGGTGGATACGCAGTATTTT
TRBJ1-1 TRBV27 NA few CASSPAYEAFF TGTGCCAGCAGCCCTGCTTATGAAGCTTTCTTT
TRBJ2-2 TRBV9 TRBD2 many CASSVSGGDGELFF TGTGCCAGCAGCGTTAGCGGGGGCGACGGGGAGCTGTTTTTT
TRBJ2-1 TRBV28 NA few CASPPPGLIRGWGRSYNEQFF TGTGCCAGCCCCCCCCCAGGATTAATACGGGGGTGGGGTAGGTCCTACAATGAGCAGTTCTTC
TRBJ2-7 TRBV9 TRBD1 NA CASSVDGTVPFEQYF TGTGCCAGCAGCGTGGACGGGACAGTTCCCTTCGAGCAGTACTTC
TRBJ2-1 TRBV10-3 NA few CAINGRDSGHSSYNEQFF TGTGCCATCAATGGGCGGGATTCGGGCCATAGCTCCTACAATGAGCAGTTCTTC
TRBJ1-6 TRBV5-1 TRBD1 NA CATATGDNSPLHF TGCGCCACCGCGACAGGGGATAATTCACCCCTCCACTTT
TRBJ2-3 TRBV6-5 TRBD2 NA CASSYLAGATDTQYF TGTGCCAGCAGTTACCTTGCGGGAGCCACAGATACGCAGTATTTT
TRBJ1-5 TRBV20-1 NA many CSAPLGDNNQPQHF TGCAGTGCTCCCTTAGGGGACAACAATCAGCCCCAGCATTTT
TRBJ2-7 TRBV19 NA few CASSISSYGYYEQYF TGTGCCAGTAGTATATCATCATACGGATACTACGAGCAGTACTTC
TRBJ2-5 TRBV15 NA few CATSEGKETQYF TGTGCCACCAGTGAGGGTAAAGAGACCCAGTACTTC
TRBJ1-4 TRBV5-1 NA NA CASSLGFRNEKLFF TGCGCCAGCAGCTTGGGATTTCGGAATGAAAAACTGTTTTTT
TRBJ2-7 TRBV10-3 TRBD2 few CAISETGLVGGEQYF TGTGCCATCAGCGAGACGGGACTAGTGGGAGGCGAGCAGTACTTC
TRBJ2-7 TRBV10-3 TRBD1 NA CAIRTDRDGYEQYF TGTGCCATCAGAACCGACAGGGACGGCTACGAGCAGTACTTC
TRBJ2-2 TRBV4-2 TRBD2 many CASSQALAGAGELFF TGTGCCAGCAGCCAAGCCTTAGCGGGAGCCGGGGAGCTGTTTTTT
TRBJ2-7 TRBV29-1 NA many CSVEDDYRAYEQYF TGCAGCGTTGAAGATGATTACAGAGCCTACGAGCAGTACTTC
TRBJ1-5 TRBV7-2 NA few CASSLSGRGPQHF TGTGCCAGCAGCTTATCGGGTCGGGGCCCCCAGCATTTT
TRBJ2-1 TRBV5-1 TRBD2 few CASSLVASGGAWEQFF TGCGCCAGCAGCTTGGTGGCTAGCGGGGGGGCTTGGGAGCAGTTCTTC
TRBJ2-7 TRBV3-1 NA NA CASSQASAPTYEQYF TGTGCCAGCAGCCAAGCATCCGCTCCAACCTACGAGCAGTACTTC
TRBJ2-2 TRBV5-1 TRBD1 NA CASSPSTGAYGELFF TGCGCCAGCAGCCCCTCGACAGGGGCGTACGGGGAGCTGTTTTTT
TRBJ2-7 TRBV5-1 TRBD2 few CASRAGETDEQYF TGCGCCAGCAGGGCGGGAGAAACCGACGAGCAGTACTTC
TRBJ2-1 TRBV20-1 TRBD2 few CSASGWGGNEQFF TGCAGTGCTTCGGGATGGGGAGGGAATGAGCAGTTCTTC
TRBJ2-2 TRBV20-1 NA NA CSVPLSNTGELFF TGCAGTGTCCCCCTCTCAAACACCGGGGAGCTGTTTTTT
TRBJ2-7 TRBV6-2/TRBV6-3 NA few CASSFPQAYEQYF TGTGCCAGCAGTTTTCCGCAGGCCTACGAGCAGTACTTC
TRBJ2-3 TRBV6-2/TRBV6-3 NA NA CASSYSRGDTQYF TGTGCCAGCAGTTACTCGCGGGGCGATACGCAGTATTTT
TRBJ2-7 TRBV10-3 TRBD1 once CAISAEGAEQYF TGTGCCATCAGTGCCGAGGGGGCTGAGCAGTACTTC